This T cell receptor beta chain was sequenced for a study of early T cells in non-severe SARS-CoV-2 infection listed by TCRdb under 2021. Background on the whole study: Because TCR sequencing relied on bulk RNA taken from unsorted whole blood, pairing of alpha and beta chains was not possible.

The protocol used for the library was 5' RACE. Instrument on record: NextSeq 500. To correct for sequencing error and PCR bias, the TCR library protocol tagged individual cDNA molecules with unique molecular identifiers. Both TCR alpha and beta chains were sequenced, and tight co-correlation was observed between alpha and beta sequence abundances in each sample. The paper's data handling went like this. Decombinator V4 was used to perform V gene, J gene and CDR3 annotation of TCR sequences. TCRs were defined as expanded if a significant change between any two time points was detected under a Poisson model with p below 0.0001. TCR abundances were normalised to the total number of TCRs sequenced in each sample and reported as counts per million. VDJdb, accessed 1 November 2021, was searched for CMV, EBV and SARS-CoV-2 annotated TCRs, excluding TCRs annotated for multiple antigens. The public reads were reprocessed in TCRdb via fastp at Q25 and MiXCR, keeping in-frame beta chains. Entries are consolidated by CDR3 protein sequence, retaining the most common genes and DNA. It is TCRdb's table, rather than the study itself, that gives the V and J calls and clone size. The table for this sample lists under 95,000 distinct CDR3 sequences; just under 15% of them were counted only once. Around 5.4% of the sample is held by the ten biggest clonotypes.

Study-wide findings and limitations: VDJdb matching was skewed toward anti-spike CD8 responses, so virus-specific expansions were likely underestimated and private and CD4 specificities were missed.

A case-control design nested within a healthcare worker cohort in London, UK, was used, with weekly nasopharyngeal swab PCR tests and blood sampling performed. Healthcare workers were recruited between 23 and 31 March 2020, during the week of the UK lockdown, and were followed weekly for up to roughly 15 weeks. Many counts were recorded for this clonotype. The target of this receptor is not known. No per-base quality is available; no much larger clone lies one base away. The receptor comes from an adult who was a healthcare worker with PCR-confirmed SARS-CoV-2 infection or an uninfected control (not recorded which). The sample taken for sequencing was whole blood.

CDR3 reads: CASSGLAGETQYF. In nucleotides, the sequence is TGTGCCAGCAGCGGACTAGCGGGGGAGACCCAGTACTTC. The sequence links TRBV28 to TRBJ2-5, and TRBD2 aligns with 12 junction nucleotides. Sequences MDHEN (CDR1) and SYDVKM (CDR2) are obtained from the germline V gene. The CDR3 numbers 13 residues from cysteine through phenylalanine. The DNA shown is the 39-base CDR3, in frame from base 1. Relative to germline, V is missing 6 bases and J is missing 5 bases, with 1 base of the junction outside any gene match.